The present TCR beta chain was sequenced within a study of blood T cell repertoires in COVID-19. Study-wide background: Specimens from acute and convalescent COVID-19 originated in the United States, Italy and Spain. PBMCs, B-cell-depleted T cells, or T cells were the source of the cDNA or gDNA that made up the material.

Assay: immunoSEQ multiplex PCR; the TCRdb copy retains only in-frame clones and omits some. Of more than 95,000 clones in the sample, around 63% were seen once. From germline, CDR1 is MGHDK and CDR2 SYGVNS. Germline trimming cut 0 bases from V and 9 bases from J; bases unmatched to any gene: 6. This CDR3 region has 16 residues. Input material: peripheral blood. This chain uses TRBV25-1 with TRBJ2-1; 12 bases match TRBD2. The TCR comes from a woman between 65 and 79 years old with acute or convalescent COVID-19. CDR3 sequence reads: CASSEYASGGAFEQFF. CDR3 sequence (DNA): TGTGCCAGCAGTGAATATGCTAGCGGGGGGGCATTTGAGCAGTTCTTC.